The subject of this entry is one T cell receptor beta chain. These data come from a study of CD8 T cells in Susac syndrome. When the RNA was reverse transcribed, random hexamers were used with an input of roughly 0.5 to 1 ug. An immunoSEQ multiplex PCR generated amplified TCR beta CDR3 products spanning 54 Vbeta and 13 Jbeta. Each CDR3 protein gets one entry after TCRdb re-called the immunoSEQ multiplex PCR reads with MiXCR. The sample has some 150,000 distinct CDR3 sequences, 94% seen once. The study sequenced TCR beta in blood CD8+ and CD4+ T cells. TEMRA cells underwent FACS enrichment and CD8+ and CD4+ T cells underwent negative isolation. The CDR3 consists of 13 residues. Germline V lookup: CDR1 MNHEY, CDR2 SMNVEV (reference sequence). Trimming took 3 bases from V and 4 from J, leaving 8 bases between them.

The chain uses TRBV27 and TRBJ2-3, with unresolved D. The material sequenced was CD8+ T cells from PBMCs. The source is a human donor in good health. The CDR3, as DNA: TGTGCCAGCAGTTTTAAGGAGTCAGATACGCAGTATTTT. As protein: CASSFKESDTQYF.